This TCR beta chain appears in the sequencing data of a study of metastatic and nonmetastatic thyroid tumors. Study-wide background: Where malignant and benign thyroid patients were concerned, repertoires were compared across blood and tumor or nodule tissue.

This CDR3 contains 14 residues. The germline V gene encodes CDR1 SQVTM and CDR2 ANQGSEA. Trimming removed 8 bases from V and 3 bases from J, with 19 bases in between. This clone was counted only a few times. Different DNA sequences within this sample yield the same CDR3. From the PCR reads, TCRdb re-called clones with MiXCR. The sample comprises 7,000 to 9,500 clones, roughly 15% of which are singletons, and 5.7% rests with the top ten. Patients were all untreated before their thyroid surgery. This chain connects TRBV29-1 to TRBJ1-1; no definite D call. The source material was blood. This TCR was sampled from a female donor with papillary thyroid cancer or a benign thyroid nodule (not recorded which). Some clones in this sample may be carry-over from other donors' samples. In nucleotides, the CDR3 is TGCAGCCCGGGTTTAGAGGGAGTCTACACTGAAGCTTTCTTT. This gives the protein CSPGLEGVYTEAFF.